This T cell receptor (beta chain) was obtained from a study of graft-versus-host responses after intestinal transplantation. Germline V gene lookup returns CDR1 MNHEY and CDR2 SVGAGI. The V end lost 2 bases, the J end lost 6 bases, and 8 bases lay between the germline ends. The CDR3 is 13 amino acids. Comments on this clone: Its target is unknown.

Overall study results and limits: Clonal ratios of graft-versus-host to host-versus-graft in allografts were high for patients exhibiting graft-donor T cell macrochimerism. Among circulating GvH clones, peak levels were associated with early post-transplant declines in HvG clones. GvH clones detected in recipient marrow included some appearing first in ileum or blood.

TCRdb's table, derived via immunoSEQ multiplex PCR, lists solely in-frame clones and lacks some. The table records about 30,000 clones, 70% to 90% of them present only once. The receptor was derived from a human patient who received an intestinal transplant, so some T cells may come from the graft donor. The V call is TRBV6-5, the J call TRBJ1-5; D might be TRBD1 (6 bases). The input for sequencing was PBMCs, taken about 420 days after intestinal transplantation. The CDR3 spells CASSYAGAQPQHF. The CDR3 bases are TGTGCCAGCAGTTACGCAGGGGCTCAGCCCCAGCATTTT.